The next 8 T cell receptor beta chains were all read from a single sample in a study of blood T cell repertoires in COVID-19. Sequencing was performed with immunoSEQ multiplex PCR; in TCRdb, only in-frame clones are kept and a portion is missing. The sample lists about 68,000 clones, 65% to 90% seen once, with approximately 40% in the top ten. Material: peripheral blood. The source of these receptors is a man older than 75 with acute or convalescent COVID-19.

The chain couples TRBV7-3 to TRBJ2-2; no firm D call. This CDR3 contains 16 residues. Per the germline V gene, CDR1 is SGHTA and CDR2 is FQGTGA. Between the trimmed V and J ends, which lost 5 bases and 0 bases, there was a span of 13 bases. This CDR3 reads CASSRQYSANTGELFF. The CDR3 coding sequence is TGTGCCAGCAGCCGTCAATACAGTGCGAACACCGGGGAGCTGTTTTTT.

The chain combines TRBV18 with TRBJ1-5; tentatively, D is TRBD1 (6 bases). V lost 5 bases and J lost 3, with 8 bases in between. This CDR3 spans 13 amino acids. CDR1 is KGHSH, CDR2 LQKENI, per germline. In nucleotides, the CDR3 is TGTGCCAGCTCAAGACAGGACAATCAGCCCCAGCATTTT. Translating gives CASSRQDNQPQHF.

J is TRBJ1-4 and V is TRBV25-1; 11 bases are shared with TRBD1. V was clipped by 3 bases and J by 8 bases; unmatched bases: 5. Germline V gives CDR1 MGHDK, CDR2 SYGVNS. The CDR3 has 15 amino acids. CDR3 residues: CASSDSGTGGEKLFF. The CDR3 DNA is TGTGCCAGCAGTGACTCCGGGACAGGGGGGGAAAAACTGTTTTTT.

The rearrangement joins TRBV5-4 to TRBJ1-1, with 7 positions matching TRBD1. There are 12 residues in the CDR3. CDR1 and CDR2 (germline): SGHNT, YYREEE (reference sequence). J was trimmed by 8 bases and V by 3 bases; bases with no gene match: 4. CDR3: CASSSPGQEAFF. The DNA for the CDR3 is TGTGCCAGCAGCTCACCGGGACAGGAAGCTTTCTTT.

The CDR3 is CASSLTGPAGYTF. For the CDR3, the DNA is TGTGCCAGCAGTTTAACAGGCCCGGCTGGCTACACCTTC. The genes are TRBV28 and TRBJ1-2; a weak D match, TRBD1 (5 bases). Germline V gives CDR1 MDHEN, CDR2 SYDVKM. The CDR3 has 13 amino acids. V was trimmed by 2 bases and J by 7 bases, leaving 11 bases between them.

The chain combines TRBV6-5 with TRBJ1-1; no firm D call. Trimming shortened V by 6 bases and J by 11 bases, and 16 bases separated the two germline ends. Germline CDR1 is MNHEY and CDR2 is SVGAGI. CDR3 length: 12 residues. The CDR3 sequence is CASSHRLPGAFF. CDR3 nucleotides: TGTGCCAGCAGCCATCGACTTCCTGGGGCTTTCTTT.

The chain combines TRBV27 with TRBJ1-3; tentative D call: TRBD1 (6 bases). V shed 7 bases and J shed 0 bases, with 13 bases lying between them. Germline V gene data show CDR1 as MNHEY and CDR2 as SMNVEV (reference sequence). The CDR3 extends over 15 amino acids. The CDR3 here is CASMYTGSSGNTIYF. CDR3 in DNA: TGTGCCAGCATGTATACAGGGAGCTCTGGAAACACCATATATTTT.

Here the CDR3 DNA reads TGTGCCAGTAGTATAACCGCGGCCCCAGCCCAGCATTTT. It encodes CASSITAAPAQHF. The J gene is TRBJ1-5, the V gene TRBV19; D not certain. The V and J ends lost 2 bases and 11 bases respectively, with 13 bases between them. This CDR3 has 13 residues. The germline CDR1 and CDR2 sequences are LNHDA and SQIVND (reference sequence).